The clone carrying this T cell receptor (beta chain) was seen a few times. Authors' data handling: Amplifying reference gene primers gave estimates of nucleated cell counts. Sequencing used immunoSEQ multiplex PCR; TCRdb keeps in-frame clones, though not all of them. V and J calls and clone size are as listed in that table; D and trimming were resolved from the DNA. The repertoire consists of 250,000 to 300,000 clones, with approximately 80% occurring once and the leading ten covering 2.5% to 3%. The record originates from a study of blood T cell repertoires in COVID-19. About the study: PBMCs, B-cell-depleted T cells, or T cells provided the cDNA or gDNA that made up the material.

The CDR3 is 11 amino acids. Germline V gives CDR1 SNHLY, CDR2 FYNNEI. V was cut by 6 bases and J by 11 bases, with 14 bases left in between. The receptor's source is a woman in her sixties or seventies with active or convalescent COVID-19. Material for sequencing was peripheral blood. The rearrangement uses TRBV2 and TRBJ2-7, with D perhaps matching TRBD1 (5 bases). CDR3 sequence (DNA): TGTGCCAGCAGATGGGGCGGCAACGAGTACTTC. This gives the protein CASRWGGNEYF.